The 21 T cell receptor beta chains in this list originate from one sample, sequenced in a study of shared clonotypes between healthy human individuals. The repertoire was sequenced with immunoSEQ multiplex PCR; TCRdb's copy has only in-frame clones and lacks some. The data contain some 2,000,000 clones, approximately 96% of them seen just once; the ten biggest clones take up roughly 0.13%. Material: naive CD4+ T cells sorted from blood. Noted subset: CD45RA+ positively selected. The receptors here all came from a man younger than 30 in good health.

The V gene is TRBV11-2, the J gene TRBJ2-3; D is unresolved. Trimming stripped 0 bases from V and 2 bases from J, with 9 bases between. Per the germline V gene, CDR1 is SGHAT and CDR2 is FQNNGV. The CDR3 has 15 residues. The CDR3 region has the DNA TGTGCCAGCAGCTTAGATTACGGATTCACAGATACGCAGTATTTT. It specifies CASSLDYGFTDTQYF.

This clone was detected once. The same CDR3 arises from other DNA sequences in this sample as well. V and J are TRBV5-1 and TRBJ2-3; TRBD1 matches 10 bases. Germline V gene sequence: CDR1 SGHRS, CDR2 YFSETQ. V gave up 4 bases and J gave up 0 bases; unmatched junction bases: 2. There are 15 residues in the CDR3. The CDR3 loop reads CASSPGQGSTDTQYF. DNA of the CDR3: TGCGCCAGCAGCCCGGGACAGGGGAGCACAGATACGCAGTATTTT.

About this clone itself: Different DNA sequences within this sample yield the same CDR3. This chain uses TRBV5-1 with TRBJ2-2, with D possibly TRBD1 on 5 matching bases. The V and J ends lost 4 bases and 1 base respectively, with 8 bases between them. The germline V gene has CDR1 SGHRS and CDR2 YFSETQ. The CDR3 runs to 14 residues. The CDR3 sequence is CASSTDMNTGELFF. The CDR3 DNA reads TGCGCCAGCAGCACGGACATGAACACCGGGGAGCTGTTTTTT.

Note on this clone: The germline gene is not matched at one end of the junction; a read error may be the cause. CDR3 loop: CASSLGPPREGYEQYF. CDR3 nucleotides: TGTGCTAGCAGCTTAGGCCCCCCCCGGGAGGGCTACGAGCAGTACTTC. This sequence joins TRBV7-7 and TRBJ2-7; 8 bases are a match to TRBD2. The CDR3 extends over 16 amino acids. Germline CDR1 reads SSHAT; CDR2 reads FNYEAQ (reference sequence).

Of note for this clone: This sample also contains other DNA sequences that code for the same CDR3. This chain uses TRBV29-1 with TRBJ1-5; 9 nucleotides line up with TRBD1. With 6 bases clipped from V and 4 bases from J, the junction kept 7 bases outside the gene matches. Germline-derived CDR1 and CDR2 are SQVTM and ANQGSEA. This CDR3 contains 14 residues. CDR3 DNA sequence: TGCAGCGTAACCGGGACAGGGATTAATCAGCCCCAGCATTTT. Encoded protein: CSVTGTGINQPQHF. The full variable domain, in which reference TRBV29-1 and TRBJ1-5 provide the parts outside the CDR3, is SAVISQKPSRDICQRGTSLTIQCQVDSQVTMMFWYRQQPGQSLTLIATANQGSEATYESGFVIDKFPISRPNLTFSTLTVSNMSPEDSSIYLCSVTGTGINQPQHFGDGTRLSIL.

This clone was recorded only once. The DNA of the CDR3 is TGCAGCCGGGACGGGGCTAGATATGGCTACACCTTC. It specifies CSRDGARYGYTF. This chain uses TRBV29-1 with TRBJ1-2, with D tentatively TRBD1 (5 bases). The CDR3 is made up of 12 amino acids. V lost 8 bases and J lost 5, with 15 bases in between. Germline CDR1 and CDR2: SQVTM and ANQGSEA.

This clone has just one count. This chain connects TRBV4-1 to TRBJ2-2; perhaps TRBD2 as D (5 bases). CDR3 length: 15 residues. Germline loops: CDR1 MGHRA, CDR2 YSYEKL. The V gene lost 3 bases and the J gene lost 0 bases, with 8 bases spanning the gap. Written as DNA, the CDR3 is TGCGCCAGCAGCCAGGACTGGGCGAACACCGGGGAGCTGTTTTTT. Its translation is CASSQDWANTGELFF.

This chain links TRBV21-1 with TRBJ1-1; the table's TRBD1 call for D was not verified on the DNA. TRBV21-1 is a recognized pseudogene. The CDR3 contains 13 residues. CDR3 nucleotides: TGTGCCAGCCCGCACAGGAAGTTAACTGAAGCTTTCTTT. Amino acid sequence: CASPHRKLTEAFF.

J is TRBJ2-1 and V is TRBV28; D may be TRBD2 (6 bases). V gave up 7 bases and J gave up 3 bases, with 25 bases separating them. Germline V gene data show CDR1 as MDHEN and CDR2 as SYDVKM. CDR3 size: 18 residues. Here the CDR3 DNA reads TGTGCCAGCACCACCCCCGGCGTATGGGGGGAAATCTACAATGAGCAGTTCTTC. Encoded protein: CASTTPGVWGEIYNEQFF.

The V gene is TRBV29-1, the J gene TRBJ2-1, with 7 bases matching TRBD2. The J segment lost 0 bases and the V segment lost 7 bases, leaving 3 bases of the junction unmatched. From germline, CDR1 is SQVTM and CDR2 ANQGSEA. The CDR3 consists of 13 residues. The CDR3 is CSATSASYNEQFF. DNA for the CDR3: TGCAGCGCCACTAGCGCCTCCTACAATGAGCAGTTCTTC.

This clone has a single count. The chain carries TRBV5-4 and TRBJ2-7; tentatively, D is TRBD1 or TRBD2 (5 bases each). This CDR3 region has 16 residues. Per the germline V gene, CDR1 is SGHNT and CDR2 is YYREEE (reference sequence). The V end was cut by 2 bases, the J end by 7 bases, with 22 bases between. The CDR3 nucleotides are TGTGCCAGCAGCTTATGGTTGAGGACCGGGGCTTGGGAGCAGTACTTC. Translating gives CASSLWLRTGAWEQYF.

The table lists this clone with a count of one. This chain links TRBV2 with TRBJ2-3; the D is unclear. Trimming stripped 11 bases from V and 2 bases from J, with 14 bases between. The CDR3 runs 13 residues. Germline V lookup: CDR1 SNHLY, CDR2 FYNNEI. CDR3 sequence reads: CAESKGITDTQYF. In DNA, the CDR3 is TGTGCCGAGTCGAAGGGAATCACAGATACGCAGTATTTT. The full variable domain, in which reference TRBV2 and TRBJ2-3 provide the parts outside the CDR3, is EPEVTQTPSHQVTQMGQEVILRCVPISNHLYFYWYRQILGQKVEFLVSFYNNEISEKSEIFDDQFSVERPDGSNFTLKIRSTKLEDSAMYFCAESKGITDTQYFGPGTRLTVL.

In this sample, this clone turned up once. One junction end does not reproduce the germline sequence, and a read error may be involved. This chain connects TRBV15 to TRBJ2-2; D possibly corresponds to TRBD1 (6 bases). The CDR3 covers 17 residues. Germline lookup yields CDR1 LNHNV and CDR2 YYDKDF (reference sequence). CDR3 sequence (DNA): TGTGCCACCAGCAGATCCGGGACACTGGGTACTTCCGGGGAGCTGTTTTTC. As protein: CATSRSGTLGTSGELFF.

The chain has TRBV30 and TRBJ2-3; tentative D call: TRBD1 (5 bases). The CDR3 runs to 15 residues. Trimming took 3 bases from V and 2 from J, leaving 15 bases between them. Germline CDR1 and CDR2: GTSNPN and SVGIG (reference sequence). The CDR3 loop reads CAWSQGQVATDTQYF. As DNA, the CDR3 is TGTGCCTGGAGCCAGGGTCAGGTGGCCACAGATACGCAGTATTTT.

The chain joins TRBV5-1 to TRBJ2-3; no reliable D call. Trimming pared 3 bases from V and 2 bases from J, leaving 13 bases between. Germline-derived CDR1 and CDR2 are SGHRS and YFSETQ. The CDR3 contains 15 residues. CDR3: CASSSPYSSTDTQYF. The CDR3 DNA reads TGCGCCAGCAGCTCGCCGTACAGTTCCACAGATACGCAGTATTTT.

The chain is built from TRBV5-6 and TRBJ2-7; TRBD1 might be the D (6 bases). V lost 2 bases, J lost 1 base, and 10 bases lay in between. The CDR3 is 14 amino acids. Germline CDR1 and CDR2: SGHDT and YYEEEE. The CDR3 sequence: CASSFLDRSYEQYF. In nucleotides, the CDR3 is TGTGCCAGCAGCTTTCTGGACAGATCCTACGAGCAGTACTTC.

This sequence joins TRBV4-3 and TRBJ2-1; a weak D match, TRBD1 (6 bases). The ends were cut back, 4 bases at V and 5 bases at J, with 15 bases in the middle. This CDR3 comprises 15 residues. Germline V CDR1 and CDR2: LGHNA, YSLEER. The CDR3 region is CASSRRTDDDNEQFF. CDR3 nucleotides: TGCGCCAGCAGCCGCCGGACAGATGACGACAATGAGCAGTTCTTC.

This rearrangement joins TRBV5-1 to TRBJ2-2; D uncertain. The length of the CDR3 is 15 residues. From germline, CDR1 is SGHRS and CDR2 YFSETQ. Trimming shortened V by 2 bases and J by 0 bases, and 8 bases separated the two germline ends. The CDR3 here is CASSLIPSNTGELFF. The CDR3 DNA sequence: TGCGCCAGCAGCTTAATACCCTCGAACACCGGGGAGCTGTTTTTT.

The J gene is TRBJ2-1, the V gene TRBV7-2, with D possibly TRBD2 on 6 matching bases. Trimming left V 5 bases short and J 0 bases short, with 8 bases between. The germline gives CDR1 SGHTA, CDR2 FQGNSA. This CDR3 contains 14 residues. The DNA of the CDR3 is TGTGCCAGCAGCCCCGGGAGCTCCTACAATGAGCAGTTCTTC. Protein product: CASSPGSSYNEQFF.

V and J are TRBV10-2 and TRBJ2-7; D may be TRBD2 (6 bases). This CDR3 has 14 residues. The germline V gene encodes CDR1 WSHSY and CDR2 SAAADI. The germline V and J ends were trimmed by 0 bases and 4 bases, with 10 bases remaining between them. In DNA, the CDR3 is TGCGCCAGCAGTGAGTCTAGCGGAATTTACGAGCAGTACTTC. Residues: CASSESSGIYEQYF.

The chain has TRBV7-2 and TRBJ1-1; TRBD1 might be the D (5 bases). This CDR3 has 15 residues. With 2 bases removed from V and 0 bases from J, the gap between germline ends came to 10 bases. Germline values: CDR1 SGHTA, CDR2 FQGNSA. DNA of the CDR3: TGTGCCAGCAGCTTACTCGACAGAATGAACACTGAAGCTTTCTTT. Translating gives CASSLLDRMNTEAFF.